One sample yielded the 10 T cell receptor beta chains listed below, sequenced in a study of blood T cells in healthy people across ages. Combining a sample-barcoded 5' primer with a J-beta primer mix, a second PCR ran for about 6 to 12 cycles. TCRdb independently ran MiXCR on the 5' RACE reads; one entry per CDR3 protein. The sample lists fewer than 1.5 million distinct CDR3 sequences, approximately 42% occurring once. Sequencing was carried out using blood. Receptors were obtained from a woman in her late teens or twenties in good health.

This clonotype was seen a handful of times. The chain uses TRBV6-1 and TRBJ2-7, with 7 bases lining up with TRBD2. CDR1 MNHNS and CDR2 SASEGT come from the germline V gene. This CDR3 contains 14 residues. V was clipped by 8 bases and J by 1 base; unmatched bases: 8. The CDR3 loop reads CASSGEGPSYEQYF. CDR3 nucleotides: TGTGCCAGCTCGGGGGAGGGCCCGTCCTACGAGCAGTACTTC.

The chain joins TRBV4-1 to TRBJ2-1; D is perhaps TRBD1 (6 bases). Per the germline V gene, CDR1 is MGHRA and CDR2 is YSYEKL. V was cut by 6 bases and J by 8 bases, with 17 bases left in between. This CDR3 has 14 residues. The CDR3 coding sequence is TGCGCCAGCAGTGCCACAGGGATAGTCGATGAGCAGTTCTTC. It yields the protein CASSATGIVDEQFF.

This clonotype was recorded many times. The V and J genes are TRBV13 and TRBJ2-3; TRBD1 aligns across 9 bases. V lost 8 bases and J lost 3; bases outside the gene matches: 6. Germline V gene sequence: CDR1 PRHDT, CDR2 FYEKMQ (reference sequence). The CDR3 totals 14 residues. Here the CDR3 DNA reads TGTGCCAGCGTGGACAGGGGTCGGACAGATACGCAGTATTTT. It codes for CASVDRGRTDTQYF.

This clonotype has ten or more counts. The V gene is TRBV28, the J gene TRBJ2-4, with D perhaps matching TRBD1 (6 bases). Trimming pared 3 bases from V and 0 bases from J, leaving 9 bases between. Germline V gene data show CDR1 as MDHEN and CDR2 as SYDVKM. This CDR3 comprises 15 residues. CDR3 nucleotide sequence: TGTGCCAGCAGTTTGACAGGTCTAGCCAAAAACATTCAGTACTTC. Protein sequence: CASSLTGLAKNIQYF.

This clonotype was counted ten times or more. The chain recombines TRBV12-3 or TRBV12-4 with TRBJ2-3, with a possible D match to TRBD2 (7 bases). With 0 bases removed from V and 5 bases from J, the gap between germline ends came to 12 bases. The CDR3 covers 15 residues. The CDR3 DNA follows: TGTGCCAGCAGTTTAGCGCAAAGGGGGGGAGATACGCAGTATTTT. It specifies CASSLAQRGGDTQYF.

V and J are TRBV12-3 or TRBV12-4 and TRBJ1-2; perhaps TRBD1 as D (5 bases). The length of the CDR3 is 15 residues. Trimming removed 6 bases from V and 3 bases from J, with 17 bases in between. CDR3: CASSRAQGRDYGYTF. In DNA, the CDR3 is TGTGCCAGCAGCCGGGCGCAGGGTAGAGACTATGGCTACACCTTC.

This clonotype was counted between two and nine times. This rearrangement joins TRBV15 to TRBJ2-3, with a weak D call TRBD2 (6 bases). V was pared by 8 bases and J by 0 bases, with 15 bases between. CDR1 is LNHNV, CDR2 YYDKDF, per germline (reference sequence). The CDR3 length is 15 residues. The CDR3: CATSEAGSSTDTQYF. CDR3 sequence (DNA): TGTGCCACCTCGGAGGCGGGGTCTAGCACAGATACGCAGTATTTT.

This chain joins TRBV27 and TRBJ1-4; tentatively, D is TRBD1 (6 bases). V was clipped by 3 bases and J by 8 bases, with 19 bases between them. This CDR3 is 16 amino acids long. Germline CDR1 is MNHEY and CDR2 is SMNVEV (reference sequence). The CDR3 sequence is CASSLKTGLLREKLFF. CDR3 coding DNA: TGTGCCAGCAGTTTGAAAACAGGGCTTCTAAGGGAAAAACTGTTTTTT.

The CDR3 reads CSVTGETYGYTF. The CDR3 DNA sequence: TGCAGCGTTACGGGAGAAACCTATGGCTACACCTTC. This chain connects TRBV29-1 to TRBJ1-2; D is ambiguous. Trimming took off 5 bases at V and 4 bases at J, with 11 bases between the two ends. The CDR3 runs to 12 residues. The V gene's germline CDR1 is SQVTM and CDR2 ANQGSEA.

The V and J genes are TRBV4-2 and TRBJ2-3, with D perhaps assigned TRBD1 or TRBD2 (5 bases each). From germline, CDR1 is LGHNA and CDR2 YNFKEQ. V dropped 0 bases and J dropped 0 bases, with 19 bases sitting between them. The CDR3 totals 19 residues. CDR3 region: CASSQEQAGTGESTDTQYF. In DNA form, the CDR3 reads TGTGCCAGCAGCCAAGAACAAGCCGGGACCGGGGAAAGCACAGATACGCAGTATTTT.